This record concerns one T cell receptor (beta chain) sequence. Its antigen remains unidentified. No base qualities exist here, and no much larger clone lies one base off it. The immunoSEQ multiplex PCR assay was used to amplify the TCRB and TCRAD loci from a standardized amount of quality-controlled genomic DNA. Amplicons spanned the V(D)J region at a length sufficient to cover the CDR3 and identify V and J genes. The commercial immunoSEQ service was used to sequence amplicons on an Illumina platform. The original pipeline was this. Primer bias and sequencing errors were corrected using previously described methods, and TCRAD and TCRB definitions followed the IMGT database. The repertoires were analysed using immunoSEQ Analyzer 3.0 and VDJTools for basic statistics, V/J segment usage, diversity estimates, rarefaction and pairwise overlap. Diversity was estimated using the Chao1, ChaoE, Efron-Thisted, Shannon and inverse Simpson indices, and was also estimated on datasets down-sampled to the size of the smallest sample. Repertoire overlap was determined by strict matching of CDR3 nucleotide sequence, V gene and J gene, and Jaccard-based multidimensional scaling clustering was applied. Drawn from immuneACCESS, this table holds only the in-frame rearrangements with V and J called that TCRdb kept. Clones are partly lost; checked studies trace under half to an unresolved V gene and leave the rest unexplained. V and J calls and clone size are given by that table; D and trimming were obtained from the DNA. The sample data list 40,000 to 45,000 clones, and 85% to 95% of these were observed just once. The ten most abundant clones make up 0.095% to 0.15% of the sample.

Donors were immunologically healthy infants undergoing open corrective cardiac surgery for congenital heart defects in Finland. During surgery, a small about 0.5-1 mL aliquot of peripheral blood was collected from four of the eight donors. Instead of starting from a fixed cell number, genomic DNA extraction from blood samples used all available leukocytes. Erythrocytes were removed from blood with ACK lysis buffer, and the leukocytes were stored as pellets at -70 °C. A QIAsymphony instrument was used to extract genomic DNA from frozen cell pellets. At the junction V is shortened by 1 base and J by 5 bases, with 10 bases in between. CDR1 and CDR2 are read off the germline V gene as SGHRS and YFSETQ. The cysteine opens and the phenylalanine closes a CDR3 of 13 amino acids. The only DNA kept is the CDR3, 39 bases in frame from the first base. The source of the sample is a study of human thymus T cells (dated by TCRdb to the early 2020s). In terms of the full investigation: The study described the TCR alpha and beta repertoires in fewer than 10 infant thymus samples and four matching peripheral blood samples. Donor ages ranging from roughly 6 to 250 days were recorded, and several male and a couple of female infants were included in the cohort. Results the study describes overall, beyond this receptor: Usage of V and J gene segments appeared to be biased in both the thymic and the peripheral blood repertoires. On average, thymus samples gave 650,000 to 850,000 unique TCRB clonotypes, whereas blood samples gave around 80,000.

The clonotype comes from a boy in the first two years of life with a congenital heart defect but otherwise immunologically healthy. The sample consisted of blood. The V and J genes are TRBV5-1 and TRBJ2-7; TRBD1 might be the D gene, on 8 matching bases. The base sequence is TGCGCCAGCAGCTTGACAGGGGGGGACGAGCAGTACTTC. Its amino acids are CASSLTGGDEQYF.